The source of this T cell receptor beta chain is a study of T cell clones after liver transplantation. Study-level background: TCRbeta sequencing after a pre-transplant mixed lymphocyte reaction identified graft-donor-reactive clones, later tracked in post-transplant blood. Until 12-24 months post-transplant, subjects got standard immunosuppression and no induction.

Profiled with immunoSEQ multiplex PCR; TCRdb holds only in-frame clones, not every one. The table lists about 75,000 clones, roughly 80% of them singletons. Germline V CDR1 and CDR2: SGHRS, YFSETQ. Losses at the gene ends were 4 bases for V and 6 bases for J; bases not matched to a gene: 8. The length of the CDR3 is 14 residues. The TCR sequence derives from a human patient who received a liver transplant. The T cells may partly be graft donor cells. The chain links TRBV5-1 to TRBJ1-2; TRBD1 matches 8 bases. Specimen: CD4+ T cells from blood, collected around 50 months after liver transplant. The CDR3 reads CASSNGQGPDGYTF. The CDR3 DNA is TGCGCCAGCAGCAACGGACAGGGTCCCGATGGCTACACCTTC.